The 4 T cell receptor beta chains presented below share a single source sample, sequenced in a study of cytomegalovirus exposure and HLA in healthy donors. Profiling relied on immunoSEQ multiplex PCR, and the TCRdb table lists in-frame clones only, not all of them. The sample holds about 150,000 clones, 87% seen once. What was sequenced was PBMCs. These receptors were taken from a man aged 18 to 29 in good health and CMV-seropositive.

This clone was observed a handful of times. The chain uses TRBV7-9 and TRBJ1-1; the match to TRBD1 covers 9 bases. The CDR3 has 16 residues. The V gene end was trimmed by 5 bases and the J gene end by 1 base; junction bases not matched to a gene: 8. Germline CDR1 and CDR2: SEHNR and FQNEAQ (reference sequence). The CDR3 coding sequence is TGTGCCAGCAGCCTGGGGACAGGGCGGGGGAACACTGAAGCTTTCTTT. Amino acids: CASSLGTGRGNTEAFF.

The V call is TRBV9, the J call TRBJ1-2; 7 positions agree with TRBD1. CDR1 SGDLS and CDR2 YYNGEE come from the germline V gene. Trimming took 4 bases from V and 1 from J; bases not matched to a gene: 7. CDR3 length: 15 residues. The DNA of the CDR3 is TGTGCCAGCAGCCCTGACAGGGAGGATAACTATGGCTACACCTTC. Protein sequence: CASSPDREDNYGYTF.

This sequence joins TRBV4-1 and TRBJ2-1; 7 bases agree with TRBD2. The CDR3 runs to 16 residues. Germline assignment: CDR1 MGHRA and CDR2 YSYEKL. V dropped 1 base and J dropped 9; count of bases not matched to a gene: 12. The DNA of the CDR3 is TGCGCCAGCAGCCAAGTCCCCCTGAGGCAGCGGGGTGAGCAGTTCTTC. It is translated as CASSQVPLRQRGEQFF.

This clone is a singleton in its sample. The chain is built from TRBV2 and TRBJ1-5; tentatively, D is TRBD1 (5 bases). Trimming took off 2 bases at V and 5 bases at J, with 13 bases between the two ends. This CDR3 spans 15 amino acids. In germline, CDR1 is SNHLY, CDR2 FYNNEI. The CDR3: CASSESGGMDQPQHF. CDR3 DNA sequence: TGTGCCAGCAGTGAATCGGGGGGTATGGATCAGCCCCAGCATTTT.